These 23 T cell receptor beta chains were sequenced from one sample in a study of blood T cell repertoires in COVID-19. Sequenced by immunoSEQ multiplex PCR; TCRdb stores in-frame clones only, minus some. This table holds just under 350,000 clones, more than 75% found once. Material: peripheral blood. The receptor source for this set is a woman between 45 and 60 years old with COVID-19, enrolled during active disease.

The rearrangement joins TRBV7-8 to TRBJ2-1; 9 bases match TRBD2. Looked up from germline, CDR1 is SGHVS and CDR2 is FQNEAQ. The junction had 6 bases not matched to a gene; V was cut back by 3 bases and J by 6 bases. The CDR3 covers 15 residues. For the CDR3, the DNA is TGTGCCAGCAGCTTGGGACTAGCAAACTCCAATGAGCAGTTCTTC. It is translated as CASSLGLANSNEQFF.

The rearrangement uses TRBV11-2 and TRBJ2-7; possibly TRBD1 for D (6 bases). This CDR3 has 14 residues. V lost 6 bases to trimming and J lost 2 bases, with 14 bases between them. Germline lookup yields CDR1 SGHAT and CDR2 FQNNGV. The CDR3: CASRRTGQAYEQYF. The DNA for the CDR3 is TGTGCCAGCAGGAGAACGGGACAAGCCTACGAGCAGTACTTC.

The V call is TRBV6-4, the J call TRBJ2-1, with 8 positions matching TRBD2. V lost 5 bases and J lost 0; bases outside the gene matches: 6. In germline, CDR1 is MRHNA, CDR2 SNTAGT. CDR3 length: 16 residues. CDR3 bases: TGTGCCAGCAGTCCACTAGCGGCCAGCTCCTACAATGAGCAGTTCTTC. Its protein product is CASSPLAASSYNEQFF.

The V gene is TRBV18, the J gene TRBJ1-4; no clear D gene. The CDR3 has 15 residues. V was trimmed by 3 bases and J by 4 bases, leaving 12 bases between them. Germline loops: CDR1 KGHSH, CDR2 LQKENI. CDR3 in amino acids: CASSPGRAYNEKLFF. The CDR3 DNA reads TGTGCCAGCTCACCTGGGAGAGCCTATAATGAAAAACTGTTTTTT.

The rearrangement uses TRBV27 and TRBJ1-1, with D tentatively TRBD1 (5 bases). Between the trimmed V and J ends, which lost 7 bases and 0 bases, there was a span of 12 bases. Germline V CDR1 and CDR2: MNHEY, SMNVEV (reference sequence). The CDR3 totals 14 residues. CDR3 loop: CASTPDSVNTEAFF. In nucleotides, the CDR3 is TGTGCCAGCACTCCCGACAGCGTGAACACTGAAGCTTTCTTT.

This CDR3 is CASSSLITTRELGEDTQYF. DNA of the CDR3: TGTGCCAGCAGCTCCCTGATTACAACGCGGGAGCTTGGGGAAGATACGCAGTATTTT. This chain connects TRBV7-3 to TRBJ2-3; 7 nucleotides match TRBD2. This CDR3 has 19 residues. V dropped 4 bases and J dropped 5; count of bases not matched to a gene: 21. CDR1 is SGHTA and CDR2 is FQGTGA in the germline V gene.

The V and J genes are TRBV16 and TRBJ1-2, with TRBD1 matching over 8 bases. CDR1 and CDR2 from the germline V gene are KGHSY and FQNENV. The CDR3 runs to 13 residues. J lost 14 bases, V lost 0 bases, and 8 bases had no gene match. The CDR3 sequence is CASSQSQGQAITF. The CDR3 DNA reads TGTGCCAGCAGCCAATCGCAGGGACAGGCCATAACCTTC.

This chain joins TRBV24-1 and TRBJ2-6, with a possible D match to TRBD2 (6 bases). CDR3 length: 18 amino acids. Germline CDR1 and CDR2: KGHDR and SFDVKD. Trimming removed 3 bases from V and 0 bases from J, with 14 bases in between. The CDR3 protein is CATSDPVWRDSGANVLTF. For the CDR3, the DNA is TGTGCCACCAGTGATCCAGTCTGGCGGGACTCTGGGGCCAACGTCCTGACTTTC.

This clone was counted once. The J gene is TRBJ1-1, the V gene TRBV5-1, with no clear D. Trimming pared 3 bases from V and 2 bases from J, leaving 11 bases between. This CDR3 is built from 14 residues. Germline values: CDR1 SGHRS, CDR2 YFSETQ. The CDR3 nucleotides are TGCGCCAGCAGCTATCTCGACTACAACACTGAAGCTTTCTTT. Its protein is CASSYLDYNTEAFF.

V is TRBV6-6 and J is TRBJ1-2, with a tentative D call TRBD1 (5 bases). The V end was cut by 6 bases, the J end by 1 base, with 15 bases between. The CDR3 has 15 amino acids. Looked up from germline, CDR1 is MNHNY and CDR2 is SVGAGI (reference sequence). CDR3 in DNA: TGTGCCAGCAGGGCAGGGAGGGAAGTTAACTATGGCTACACCTTC. It translates to CASRAGREVNYGYTF.

With regard to this clone: Other nucleotide sequences from this sample produce the same CDR3. The CDR3 DNA reads TGTGCCAGCCGAGACAGGGGGGCAACTAATGAAAAACTGTTTTTT. Protein sequence: CASRDRGATNEKLFF. The chain is built from TRBV19 and TRBJ1-4, with 9 bases aligning to TRBD1. The CDR3 sequence is 15 residues long. CDR1 is LNHDA and CDR2 is SQIVND in the germline V gene (reference sequence). Losses at the gene ends were 9 bases for V and 0 bases for J; bases not matched to a gene: 5.

The table lists this clone with a count of one. The chain couples TRBV10-1 to TRBJ2-5, with 8 bases that match TRBD2. V was pared by 2 bases and J by 4 bases, with 9 bases of the junction left unmatched. The germline V gene has CDR1 WNHNN and CDR2 SYGVQD (reference sequence). The CDR3 loop spans 16 amino acids. In DNA, the CDR3 is TGCGCCAGCAGTGAGAGGCCAGCGGGAGCTCCAGAGACCCAGTACTTC. It encodes CASSERPAGAPETQYF.

The rearrangement joins TRBV6-1 to TRBJ1-6, with 9 positions matching TRBD1. Germline CDR1 is MNHNS and CDR2 is SASEGT. The CDR3 is 19 residues long. V shed 1 base and J 10 bases; nucleotides not matched to a gene: 17. Here the CDR3 reads CASSEVRETGGLEVSPLHF. In nucleotides, the CDR3 is TGTGCCAGCAGTGAAGTGAGGGAGACAGGGGGTCTGGAAGTCTCACCCCTCCACTTT.

The chain combines TRBV2 with TRBJ1-5; TRBD1 might be the D (5 bases). CDR3 length: 14 residues. Germline assignment: CDR1 SNHLY and CDR2 FYNNEI. Trimming took 6 bases from V and 3 from J, leaving 12 bases between them. DNA of the CDR3: TGTGCCAGCAGGGTAGACAGAAACAATCAGCCCCAGCATTTT. Its protein product is CASRVDRNNQPQHF.

The CDR3 region is CASSQRRGFTNEKLFF. As DNA, the CDR3 is TGTGCCAGCAGCCAGAGACGGGGGTTCACTAATGAAAAACTGTTTTTT. V is TRBV7-2 and J is TRBJ1-4, with a possible D match to TRBD1 (5 bases). CDR3 length: 16 residues. Germline CDR1 and CDR2: SGHTA and FQGNSA. The V and J ends lost 5 bases and 2 bases respectively, with 15 bases between them. The full variable domain, in which reference TRBV7-2 and TRBJ1-4 provide the parts outside the CDR3, is GAGVSQSPSNKVTEKGKDVELRCDPISGHTALYWYRQSLGQGLEFLIYFQGNSAPDKSGLPSDRFSAERTGGSVSTLTIQRTQQEDSAVYLCASSQRRGFTNEKLFFGSGTQLSVL.

The chain employs TRBV24-1 and TRBJ2-1, with TRBD1 identical over 8 bases. CDR3 length: 17 residues. The germline gives CDR1 KGHDR, CDR2 SFDVKD. V was pared by 4 bases and J by 5 bases, with 12 bases of the junction left unmatched. CDR3: CATSDSSRDRRNNEQFF. CDR3 nucleotide sequence: TGTGCCACCAGTGACTCAAGCCGGGACAGGAGAAACAATGAGCAGTTCTTC.

This clone appeared a single time. The rearrangement links TRBV5-6 to TRBJ1-2; TRBD1 agrees at 9 bases. The CDR3 has 15 residues. Germline V gene lookup returns CDR1 SGHDT and CDR2 YYEEEE. V was pared by 3 bases and J by 0 bases, with 3 bases of the junction left unmatched. The CDR3 here is CASSSGTGSNYGYTF. CDR3 coding DNA: TGTGCCAGCAGCTCCGGGACAGGGTCTAACTATGGCTACACCTTC.

CDR3 sequence (DNA): TGTGCCAGCAGCTTAGTACGGCAGGGCCTGAGTGGCTACACCTTC. The encoded protein is CASSLVRQGLSGYTF. The V and J genes are TRBV7-2 and TRBJ1-2; tentatively, D is TRBD1 (5 bases). Deletions cut 1 base from V and 7 bases from J, with 16 bases between. The CDR3 consists of 15 residues. Germline assignment: CDR1 SGHTA and CDR2 FQGNSA.

The chain joins TRBV7-6 to TRBJ2-3, with 11 bases fitting TRBD2. The CDR3 is 18 amino acids. V lost 3 bases and J lost 6; bases outside the gene matches: 14. The germline V gene has CDR1 SGHVS and CDR2 FNYEAQ. As DNA, the CDR3 is TGTGCCAGCAGCTTCTTAGCGGGAGGGTTTAGAGTTCAGGATACGCAGTATTTT. Its translation: CASSFLAGGFRVQDTQYF.

V is TRBV11-3 and J is TRBJ1-1, with TRBD1 as a possible D gene (5 bases). The CDR3 length is 11 residues. Germline CDR1 is SGHNT and CDR2 is YENEEA. Trimming took 8 bases from V and 3 from J, leaving 7 bases between them. The CDR3 coding sequence is TGTGCCAGCCGGGGGTACACTGAAGCTTTCTTT. This translates into CASRGYTEAFF.

The CDR3 is CASSEFGSLGVPYEQYF. The CDR3 nucleotides are TGTGCCAGCAGTGAATTTGGAAGTCTCGGGGTCCCCTACGAGCAGTACTTC. The chain links TRBV25-1 to TRBJ2-7; D may be TRBD2 (5 bases). This CDR3 spans 17 amino acids. Germline values: CDR1 MGHDK, CDR2 SYGVNS. V lost 1 base, J lost 2 bases, and 18 bases lay in between.

This clone was found once. This sequence joins TRBV30 and TRBJ2-5; no clear D. The germline V gene has CDR1 GTSNPN and CDR2 SVGIG (reference sequence). The V end lost 7 bases, the J end lost 4 bases, and 16 bases lay between the germline ends. The length of the CDR3 is 13 residues. In DNA form, the CDR3 reads TGTGCCTTCTGGGCCAAGGCAGGAGAGACCCAGTACTTC. It specifies CAFWAKAGETQYF. Based on the CDR3 plus reference TRBV30 and TRBJ2-5, the full variable domain is SQTIHQWPATLVQPVGSPLSLECTVEGTSNPNLYWYRQAAGRGLQLLFYSVGIGQISSEVPQNLSASRPQDRQFILSSKKLLLSDSGFYLCAFWAKAGETQYFGPGTRLLVL.

This chain connects TRBV29-1 to TRBJ1-2; weak D call: TRBD1 (6 bases). Germline-derived CDR1 and CDR2 are SQVTM and ANQGSEA. The V end was cut by 5 bases, the J end by 2 bases, with 15 bases between. The CDR3 covers 14 residues. Here the CDR3 reads CSVLFSGVNYGYTF. In DNA, the CDR3 is TGCAGCGTTTTATTTTCAGGGGTGAACTATGGCTACACCTTC.